The 20 T cell receptor beta chains below come from one sample, sequenced in a study of blood T cells in healthy people across ages. It was with a sample-barcoded 5' primer and a J-beta primer mix that a second PCR of roughly 6 to 11 cycles was run. TCRdb redid the calling of the 5' RACE reads with MiXCR, one entry per CDR3 protein. The repertoire holds 650,000 to 700,000 distinct CDR3 sequences, with 32% as singletons. Sequencing was carried out using blood. The receptors derive from a woman aged 80 or over in good health.

This clonotype was observed many times. The chain is built from TRBV6-5 and TRBJ2-3, with a tentative D call TRBD1 (6 bases). V was cut by 5 bases and J by 4 bases, with 10 bases left in between. CDR1 and CDR2 from the germline V gene are MNHEY and SVGAGI. The CDR3 length is 13 residues. CDR3 coding DNA: TGTGCCAGCAGTCAGGGGACCGCAGATACGCAGTATTTT. Translating gives CASSQGTADTQYF.

There are many counts of this clonotype. V and J are TRBV2 and TRBJ2-1; the D is unclear. Looked up from germline, CDR1 is SNHLY and CDR2 is FYNNEI. V dropped 4 bases and J dropped 4 bases, with 11 bases sitting between them. The CDR3 is made up of 14 amino acids. DNA of the CDR3: TGTGCCAGCAGTGTGTCGGAGCAATACAATGAGCAGTTCTTC. It encodes CASSVSEQYNEQFF.

The chain uses TRBV5-4 and TRBJ2-7; 11 nucleotides align to TRBD1. Germline assignment: CDR1 SGHNT and CDR2 YYREEE (reference sequence). V lost 5 bases to trimming and J lost 3 bases; unmatched junction nucleotides: 7. This CDR3 has 15 residues. CDR3 coding DNA: TGTGCCAGCAGAAGGGACAGGGGGTCCCTCTACGAGCAGTACTTC. This encodes CASRRDRGSLYEQYF. Full variable domain (missing parts from reference TRBV5-4 and TRBJ2-7): ETGVTQSPTHLIKTRGQQVTLRCSSQSGHNTVSWYQQALGQGPQFIFQYYREEENGRGNFPPRFSGLQFPNYSSELNVNALELDDSALYLCASRRDRGSLYEQYFGPGTRLTVT.

To note about this clonotype: A much larger clone differs by one base, so this may be a read error. The V and J genes are TRBV29-1 and TRBJ1-2; 8 nucleotides agree with TRBD1. From germline, CDR1 is SQVTM and CDR2 ANQGSEA. The CDR3 totals 14 residues. The CDR3 region has the DNA TGCAGCGTTCCCCAGGGGGCCCAATTCTATGGCTACATCTTC. It yields the protein CSVPQGAQFYGYIF.

About this clonotype itself: A read error may be the cause here, since a much bigger clone is one base away. The rearrangement uses TRBV7-2 and TRBJ1-5; D remains ambiguous. CDR3 size: 16 residues. V lost 5 bases, J lost 2 bases, and 16 bases lay in between. CDR1 is SGHTA and CDR2 is FQGNSA in the germline V gene. The DNA of the CDR3 is TGTGCCAGCAGCCTCTACCCGGGAACTCGCAATCAGCCCCAGCATTTT. Protein: CASSLYPGTRNQPQHF.

In regard to this clonotype: A much bigger clone sits one base away, suggesting this may be a read error. This chain joins TRBV6-5 and TRBJ2-5; possibly TRBD2 for D (5 bases). The CDR3 sequence is 14 residues long. Looked up from germline, CDR1 is MNHEY and CDR2 is SVGAGI. V lost 4 bases, J lost 11 bases, and 20 bases lay in between. This chain's CDR3 is CASSFQRSYNEQYF. For the CDR3, the DNA is TGTGCCAGCAGTTTTCAGCGGTCCTACAATGAGCAGTACTTC.

The chain links TRBV25-1 to TRBJ2-3; TRBD2 matches 13 bases. CDR3 length: 19 residues. Germline assignment: CDR1 MGHDK and CDR2 SYGVNS. V shed 0 bases and J 5 bases; nucleotides not matched to a gene: 11. CDR3 sequence (DNA): TGTGCCAGCAGTGAATATGGGCCTTGGACTAGCGGGGGAAGAGATACGCAGTATTTT. Protein: CASSEYGPWTSGGRDTQYF.

Only a few counts were recorded for this clonotype. The chain has TRBV24-1 and TRBJ2-1; D is possibly TRBD2 (5 bases). V was trimmed by 6 bases and J by 10 bases, leaving 9 bases between them. Germline lookup yields CDR1 KGHDR and CDR2 SFDVKD. The CDR3 extends over 11 amino acids. The CDR3: CATSLRGEQFF. The DNA of the CDR3 is TGTGCCACCAGTCTTCGGGGAGAGCAGTTCTTC.

With respect to this clonotype: No conserved phenylalanine or tryptophan is present at the end of the CDR3, so a read error is the likely explanation. The rearrangement uses TRBV30 and TRBJ1-5; D gene ambiguous. Germline V gene data show CDR1 as GTSNPN and CDR2 as SVGIG (reference sequence). Trimming removed 3 bases at V and 3 bases at J, with 9 bases between. This CDR3 contains 13 residues. CDR3 residues: CAWSLSNNQPQHL. The CDR3 coding sequence is TGTGCCTGGAGCCTAAGTAACAATCAGCCCCAGCATTTG.

This clonotype occurred many times. V and J are TRBV20-1 and TRBJ1-6, with D unresolved. Germline V gene data show CDR1 as DFQATT and CDR2 as SNEGSKA (reference sequence). The CDR3 is 17 amino acids. V shed 7 bases and J shed 0 bases, with 19 bases lying between them. The CDR3 reads CSVSGRGLSSYNSPLHF. The CDR3 bases are TGCAGTGTTAGTGGTAGAGGGCTGAGCTCCTATAATTCACCCCTCCACTTT.

This clonotype was counted many times. The chain recombines TRBV10-3 with TRBJ1-2; D unresolved. CDR1 ENHRY and CDR2 SYGVKD come from the germline V gene. This CDR3 has 13 amino acids. V was cut by 5 bases and J by 3 bases, with 10 bases left in between. The chain's CDR3 is CAISKDGDYGYTF. The CDR3 nucleotides read TGTGCCATCAGTAAGGATGGGGACTATGGCTACACCTTC.

There are a few counts of this clonotype. The chain employs TRBV3-1 and TRBJ2-2; D is unresolved. Trimming took 7 bases from V and 0 from J, leaving 6 bases between them. Germline V gene data show CDR1 as LGHDT and CDR2 as YNNKEL (reference sequence). CDR3 length: 13 residues. CDR3 DNA: TGTGCCAGCACCCTTTCGAACACCGGGGAGCTGTTTTTT. It is translated as CASTLSNTGELFF.

The V gene is TRBV20-1, the J gene TRBJ1-2; D may be TRBD1 (6 bases). This CDR3 is 14 amino acids long. Trimming stripped 1 base from V and 6 bases from J, with 15 bases between. Germline CDR1 reads DFQATT; CDR2 reads SNEGSKA (reference sequence). The CDR3 reads CSARGRGRWDGYTF. The CDR3 DNA sequence: TGCAGTGCTAGAGGCAGGGGAAGATGGGATGGCTACACCTTC.

This clonotype has a single count. A much bigger clone sits one base away, suggesting this may be a read error. The V and J genes are TRBV18 and TRBJ2-7; D may be TRBD1 or TRBD2 (5 bases each). V gave up 8 bases and J gave up 0 bases, with 14 bases separating them. Germline CDR1 KGHSH, CDR2 LQKENI. The length of the CDR3 is 14 residues. The CDR3 bases are TGTGCCAGCACCCGGGACGAGAGCTCCTACGAGCAGTACTTC. It codes for CASTRDESSYEQYF.

This chain connects TRBV7-9 to TRBJ2-5; the D gene is possibly TRBD2 (7 bases). Judging by the DNA end, TRBJ2-7 fits better; the J call may be wrong. The CDR3 has 15 amino acids. The germline V gene has CDR1 SEHNR and CDR2 FQNEAQ (reference sequence). In nucleotides, the CDR3 is TGTGCCAGCAGACCGTTTGTGGGGGGGCCTCACGAGCAGTACTTC. Encoded protein: CASRPFVGGPHEQYF.

V and J are TRBV7-9 and TRBJ2-1; D perhaps matches TRBD1 (5 bases). This CDR3 contains 14 residues. V shed 1 base and J shed 7 bases, with 11 bases lying between them. The germline V gene encodes CDR1 SEHNR and CDR2 FQNEAQ (reference sequence). The DNA for the CDR3 is TGTGCCAGCAGCTTAGTGATTAAGGGGAATGAGCAGTTCTTC. It yields the protein CASSLVIKGNEQFF. The whole variable domain, filled in from reference TRBV7-9 and TRBJ2-1, reads DTGVSQNPRHKITKRGQNVTFRCDPISEHNRLYWYRQTLGQGPEFLTYFQNEAQLEKSRLLSDRFSAERPKGSFSTLEIQRTEQGDSAMYLCASSLVIKGNEQFFGPGTRLTVL.

This clonotype was detected ten times or more. This rearrangement joins TRBV12-3 or TRBV12-4 to TRBJ2-3, with 9 positions matching TRBD2. The junction had 8 bases not matched to a gene; V was cut back by 1 base and J by 3 bases. The CDR3 runs 17 residues. Written as DNA, the CDR3 is TGTGCCAGCAGTTTAGGAGTAGCGGGGGTAATAACAGATACGCAGTATTTT. Protein: CASSLGVAGVITDTQYF.

This chain connects TRBV5-1 to TRBJ1-1; a weak D match, TRBD1 (5 bases). This CDR3 is built from 13 residues. Germline assignment: CDR1 SGHRS and CDR2 YFSETQ. V gave up 1 base and J gave up 7 bases, with 11 bases separating them. CDR3 bases: TGCGCCAGCAGCTTGACCGGGACCGTTGAAGCTTTCTTT. Protein product: CASSLTGTVEAFF. Supplemented by reference TRBV5-1 and TRBJ1-1, the full variable domain reads KAGVTQTPRYLIKTRGQQVTLSCSPISGHRSVSWYQQTPGQGLQFLFEYFSETQRNKGNFPGRFSGRQFSNSRSEMNVSTLELGDSALYLCASSLTGTVEAFFGQGTRLTVV.

There are many counts of this clonotype. The chain has TRBV3-1 and TRBJ2-3, with 7 bases identical to TRBD2. Losses at the gene ends were 1 base for V and 7 bases for J; bases not matched to a gene: 5. In germline, CDR1 is LGHDT, CDR2 YNNKEL (reference sequence). This CDR3 comprises 14 residues. The DNA for the CDR3 is TGTGCCAGCAGCCAAGGGACTAGTAAGAATACGCAGTATTTT. This codes for CASSQGTSKNTQYF.

This clonotype was observed many times. CDR3 in DNA: TGCAGTGCTAGGGGAGCGAGGCTCGCAGATACGCAGTATTTT. Translated: CSARGARLADTQYF. The chain uses TRBV20-1 and TRBJ2-3; maybe TRBD2 (5 bases). The germline V gene has CDR1 DFQATT and CDR2 SNEGSKA (reference sequence). This CDR3 contains 14 residues. The V end lost 3 bases, the J end lost 4 bases, and 14 bases lay between the germline ends.